These 18 T cell receptor beta chains came from one sample sequenced in a study of Ad26.COV2.S vaccination and SARS-CoV-2 variants (dated by TCRdb to 2020 to 2023). Libraries were prepared through the immunoSEQ multiplex PCR assay. The table comes from immuneACCESS by way of TCRdb, which keeps in-frame sequences with V and J called. Part of the clones is missing from these tables; in studies checked, under half for an unresolved V gene and the rest for unknown reasons. This sample lists nearly 400,000 clones; approximately 90% were detected once. The leading ten clones occupy 1.9% of the sample. The sample's treatment or condition label, in plain terms: 15 to 20 received Ad26.COV2.S at low or high dose, single or two shots; 5 received placebo; per-sample allocation not given. Repertoires of vaccine and placebo recipients were sequenced from samples collected on day 63 after the first injection. Sample: peripheral blood, taken in a trial of Ad26.COV2.S vaccine versus placebo. The receptors were gathered from a person between 18 and 59 years old who received the Ad26.COV2.S COVID-19 vaccine or a placebo.

J is TRBJ1-4 and V is TRBV15, with D unclear. V lost 0 bases to trimming and J lost 5 bases, with 10 bases between them. The length of the CDR3 is 15 residues. Per germline, CDR1 LNHNV and CDR2 YYDKDF (reference sequence). CDR3 sequence reads: CATSRDKDLNEKLFF. The CDR3 region has the DNA TGTGCCACCAGCAGAGATAAGGACCTCAATGAAAAACTGTTTTTT.

The rearrangement joins TRBV19 to TRBJ1-6; D ambiguous. The CDR3 is 15 amino acids. V was shortened by 6 bases and J by 10 bases, with 19 bases between the two germline ends. The V gene's germline CDR1 is LNHDA and CDR2 SQIVND (reference sequence). CDR3 amino acids: CASSPTSKLYSPLHF. The CDR3 nucleotides are TGTGCCAGTAGCCCCACTTCAAAATTATACTCACCCCTCCACTTT.

The chain is built from TRBV9 and TRBJ2-3; TRBD1 agrees at 7 bases. Germline CDR1 reads SGDLS; CDR2 reads YYNGEE. This CDR3 region has 16 residues. Trimming at V came to 2 bases and at J to 4 bases, leaving 10 bases not matched to a gene. The CDR3 loop is CASSVPQGVLPDTQYF. The DNA of the CDR3 is TGTGCCAGCAGCGTCCCCCAGGGGGTCCTTCCAGATACGCAGTATTTT.

The chain couples TRBV2 to TRBJ2-1; D is unresolved. Germline CDR1 and CDR2: SNHLY and FYNNEI. The CDR3 is made up of 15 amino acids. Trimming removed 4 bases from V and 1 base from J, with 11 bases in between. The CDR3: CASSGLTESYNEQFF. In nucleotides, the CDR3 is TGTGCCAGCAGTGGCTTAACGGAGTCCTACAATGAGCAGTTCTTC.

This chain connects TRBV28 to TRBJ1-2; possible D gene TRBD1, 6 bases. Trimming left V 6 bases short and J 8 bases short, with 16 bases between. The CDR3 spans 13 residues. CDR1 is MDHEN, CDR2 SYDVKM, per germline. CDR3: CASSRTQGGGYTF. The CDR3 DNA reads as TGTGCCAGCAGCCGGACACAGGGTGGCGGCTACACCTTC.

The rearrangement links TRBV3-1 (or the pseudogene TRBV3-2) to TRBJ2-2; a possible D gene is TRBD2 (6 bases). CDR3 length: 16 amino acids. V was shortened by 4 bases and J by 0 bases, with 12 bases between the two germline ends. Per germline, CDR1 LGHDT and CDR2 YNNKEL (reference sequence). The CDR3 DNA follows: TGTGCCAGCAGCCGGCAAGGCGGGACGAACACCGGGGAGCTGTTTTTT. This codes for CASSRQGGTNTGELFF.

With respect to this clone: A junction boundary mismatches the germline segment, possibly from a read error. The chain couples TRBV7-7 to TRBJ2-3; 14 bases map to TRBD2. Germline lookup yields CDR1 SSHAT and CDR2 FNYEAQ (reference sequence). This CDR3 is built from 16 residues. CDR3 coding DNA: TGTGCTAGCAGCCGGGGACTAGCGGGAGCGGGAGATACGCAGTATTTT. It is translated as CASSRGLAGAGDTQYF.

J is TRBJ1-2 and V is TRBV12-5; 7 bases agree with TRBD1. The length of the CDR3 is 14 residues. Germline lookup yields CDR1 LGHNT and CDR2 FRNRAP. J lost 7 bases, V lost 0 bases, and 5 bases had no gene match. Here the CDR3 DNA reads TGTGCTAGTGGTTTGGTCACAGGGGTACGTGGCTACACCTTC. Protein: CASGLVTGVRGYTF.

This clone was observed a handful of times. The chain is built from TRBV5-6 and TRBJ2-1; 9 nucleotides line up with TRBD2. Trimming removed 4 bases from V and 5 bases from J; junction bases left unmatched: 10. The CDR3 runs to 16 residues. CDR1 and CDR2 from the germline V gene are SGHDT and YYEEEE. CDR3 sequence reads: CASSTITSGRNNEQFF. CDR3 DNA sequence: TGTGCCAGCAGCACAATCACTAGCGGGCGTAACAATGAGCAGTTCTTC.

The rearrangement uses TRBV28 and TRBJ1-1; tentative D call: TRBD1 (5 bases). Per the germline V gene, CDR1 is MDHEN and CDR2 is SYDVKM. V gave up 3 bases and J gave up 0 bases, with 8 bases separating them. The length of the CDR3 is 14 residues. The CDR3 loop reads CASSFGGMNTEAFF. CDR3 in DNA: TGTGCCAGCAGTTTTGGGGGAATGAACACTGAAGCTTTCTTT.

The V gene is TRBV7-2, the J gene TRBJ1-3; 7 bases agree with TRBD1. The germline CDR1 and CDR2 sequences are SGHTA and FQGNSA. V trimming: 2 bases; J trimming: 0 bases; junction bases outside the gene matches: 7. The CDR3 loop spans 17 amino acids. CDR3 amino acids: CASSLNSGGISGNTIYF. In nucleotides, the CDR3 is TGTGCCAGCAGCTTAAATTCAGGGGGGATCTCTGGAAACACCATATATTTT.

The J gene is TRBJ1-6, the V gene TRBV6-4, with D hard to call. The length of the CDR3 is 13 residues. CDR1 and CDR2 (germline): MRHNA, SNTAGT. Deletions cut 4 bases from V and 10 bases from J, with 11 bases between. The CDR3 reads CASSATKWSPLHF. The CDR3 DNA is TGTGCCAGCAGTGCTACTAAATGGTCACCCCTCCACTTT.

The chain is built from TRBV4-3 and TRBJ2-1; a weak D match, TRBD2 (5 bases). Per the germline V gene, CDR1 is LGHNA and CDR2 is YSLEER. The CDR3 length is 13 residues. The V end lost 1 base, the J end lost 8 bases, and 9 bases lay between the germline ends. The CDR3 region has the DNA TGCGCCAGCAGCCAAGGATCTAGCTATGAGCAGTTCTTC. This codes for CASSQGSSYEQFF.

The rearrangement joins TRBV12-3 or TRBV12-4 to TRBJ2-1; D is uncertain. Trimming left V 7 bases short and J 7 bases short, with 11 bases between. This CDR3 has 12 amino acids. Here the CDR3 reads CASTLSRNEQFF. DNA for the CDR3: TGTGCCAGCACCCTTAGTAGGAATGAGCAGTTCTTC.

The chain uses TRBV28 and TRBJ2-7, with D possibly being TRBD1 (5 bases). Deletions cut 3 bases from V and 2 bases from J, with 17 bases between. Germline-derived CDR1 and CDR2 are MDHEN and SYDVKM. This CDR3 region has 16 residues. This CDR3 is CASSFARQPWAYEQYF. The CDR3 bases are TGTGCCAGCAGTTTTGCTCGACAGCCTTGGGCCTACGAGCAGTACTTC.

This chain uses TRBV28 with TRBJ2-2; weak D call: TRBD2 (5 bases). The CDR3 length is 16 residues. Trimming cost V 6 bases and J 2 bases, with 16 bases left between them. CDR1 MDHEN and CDR2 SYDVKM come from the germline V gene. CDR3 in amino acids: CASRTKPPQNTGELFF. The CDR3 coding sequence is TGTGCCAGCAGGACTAAGCCGCCTCAAAACACCGGGGAGCTGTTTTTT.

The chain is built from TRBV3-1 (or the pseudogene TRBV3-2) and TRBJ2-7; D remains unclear. Germline values: CDR1 LGHDT, CDR2 YNNKEL (reference sequence). The germline V and J ends were trimmed by 7 bases and 2 bases, with 6 bases remaining between them. There are 11 residues in the CDR3. CDR3 sequence (DNA): TGTGCCAGCACCGGAGCCTACGAGCAGTACTTC. Its protein is CASTGAYEQYF.

This sequence joins TRBV21-1 and TRBJ2-1; whether TRBD2, the table's D call, matches the DNA was not checked. TRBV21-1 is a pseudogene locus. The CDR3 contains 17 residues. As DNA, the CDR3 is TGTGCCAGCAGCAAAATTGGAAATGGTCCCGGGGTCGATGAGCAGTTCTTC. Translated, it gives CASSKIGNGPGVDEQFF.